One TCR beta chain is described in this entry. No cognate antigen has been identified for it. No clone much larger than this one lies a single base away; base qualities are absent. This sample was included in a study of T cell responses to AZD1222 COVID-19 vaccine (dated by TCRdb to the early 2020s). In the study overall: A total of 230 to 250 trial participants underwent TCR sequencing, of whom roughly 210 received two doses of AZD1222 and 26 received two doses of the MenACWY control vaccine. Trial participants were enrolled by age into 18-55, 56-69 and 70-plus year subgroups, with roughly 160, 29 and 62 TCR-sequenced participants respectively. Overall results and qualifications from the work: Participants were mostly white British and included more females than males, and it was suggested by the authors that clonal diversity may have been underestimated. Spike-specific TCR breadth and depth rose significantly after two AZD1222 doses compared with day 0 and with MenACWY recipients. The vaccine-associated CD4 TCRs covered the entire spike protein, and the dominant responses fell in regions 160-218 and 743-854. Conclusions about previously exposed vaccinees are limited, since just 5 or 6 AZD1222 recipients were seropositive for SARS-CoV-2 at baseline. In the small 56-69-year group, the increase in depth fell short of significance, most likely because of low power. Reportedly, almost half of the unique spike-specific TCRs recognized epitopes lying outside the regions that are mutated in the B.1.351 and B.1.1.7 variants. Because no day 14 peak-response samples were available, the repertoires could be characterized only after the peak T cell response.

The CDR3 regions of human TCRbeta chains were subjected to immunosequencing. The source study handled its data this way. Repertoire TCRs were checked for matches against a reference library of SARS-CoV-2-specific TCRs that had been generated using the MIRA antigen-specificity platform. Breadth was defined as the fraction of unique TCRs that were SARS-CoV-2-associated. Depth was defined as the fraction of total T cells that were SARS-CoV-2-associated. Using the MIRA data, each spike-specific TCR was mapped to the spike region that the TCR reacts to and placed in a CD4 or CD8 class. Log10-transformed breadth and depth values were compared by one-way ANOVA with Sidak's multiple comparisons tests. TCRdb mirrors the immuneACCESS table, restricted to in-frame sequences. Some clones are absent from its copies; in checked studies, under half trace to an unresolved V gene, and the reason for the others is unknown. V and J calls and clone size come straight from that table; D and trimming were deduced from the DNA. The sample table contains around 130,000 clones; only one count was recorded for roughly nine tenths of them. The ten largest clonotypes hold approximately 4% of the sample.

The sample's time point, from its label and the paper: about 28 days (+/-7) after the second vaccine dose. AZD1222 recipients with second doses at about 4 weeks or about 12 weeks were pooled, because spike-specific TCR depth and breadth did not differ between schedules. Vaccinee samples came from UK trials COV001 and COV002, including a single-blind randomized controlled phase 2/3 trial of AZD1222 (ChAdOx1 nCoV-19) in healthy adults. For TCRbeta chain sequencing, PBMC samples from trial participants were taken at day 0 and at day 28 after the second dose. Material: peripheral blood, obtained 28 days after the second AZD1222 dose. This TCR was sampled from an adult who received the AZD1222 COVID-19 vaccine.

CDR3 reads: CATSEPGQRDSEAKNIQYF. Here is the DNA: TGTGCCACCAGTGAACCTGGACAGAGGGACTCTGAGGCCAAAAACATTCAGTACTTC. The sequence is built from TRBV24-1 and TRBJ2-4, with the D call perhaps TRBD1 or TRBD2, each one matching 6 bases. V and J are truncated by 4 bases and 1 base respectively, leaving an intervening sequence of 22 bases. In the germline V gene, CDR1 corresponds to KGHDR and CDR2 to SFDVKD. Inclusive of the bounding cysteine and phenylalanine, the CDR3 is 19 residues long. The sequence is cut down to CDR3 DNA, 57 bases in frame from base 1.